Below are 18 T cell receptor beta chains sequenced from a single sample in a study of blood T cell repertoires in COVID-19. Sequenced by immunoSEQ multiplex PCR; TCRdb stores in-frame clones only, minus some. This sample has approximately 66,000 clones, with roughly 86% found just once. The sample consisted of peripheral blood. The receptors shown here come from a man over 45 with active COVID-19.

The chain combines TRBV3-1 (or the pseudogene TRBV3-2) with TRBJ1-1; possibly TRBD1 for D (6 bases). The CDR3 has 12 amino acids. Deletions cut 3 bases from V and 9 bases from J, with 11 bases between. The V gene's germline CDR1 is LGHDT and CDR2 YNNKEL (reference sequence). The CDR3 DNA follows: TGTGCCAGCAGCCAGGAGACAGGCAAAGCTTTCTTT. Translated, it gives CASSQETGKAFF.

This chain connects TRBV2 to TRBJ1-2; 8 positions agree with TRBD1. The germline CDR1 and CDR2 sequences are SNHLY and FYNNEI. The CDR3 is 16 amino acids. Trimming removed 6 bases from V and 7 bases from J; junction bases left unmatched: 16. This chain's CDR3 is CASSLLLGQGRAGYTF. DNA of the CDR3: TGTGCCAGCAGCCTTCTTTTAGGACAGGGAAGAGCTGGCTACACCTTC. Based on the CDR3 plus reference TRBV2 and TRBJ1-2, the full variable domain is EPEVTQTPSHQVTQMGQEVILRCVPISNHLYFYWYRQILGQKVEFLVSFYNNEISEKSEIFDDQFSVERPDGSNFTLKIRSTKLEDSAMYFCASSLLLGQGRAGYTFGSGTRLTVV.

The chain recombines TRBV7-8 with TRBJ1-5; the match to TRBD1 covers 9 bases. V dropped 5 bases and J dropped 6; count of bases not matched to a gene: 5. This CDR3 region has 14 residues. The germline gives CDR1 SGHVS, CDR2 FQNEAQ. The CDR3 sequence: CASSPGQGAQPQHF. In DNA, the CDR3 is TGTGCCAGCAGCCCGGGACAGGGAGCTCAGCCCCAGCATTTT.

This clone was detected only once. The CDR3 coding sequence is TGTGCCAGCAGCCCTGCCACCAGCGGGGGGGAAAGGGAGCAGTACTTC. Translating gives CASSPATSGGEREQYF. This chain connects TRBV3-1 (or the pseudogene TRBV3-2) to TRBJ2-7; 10 bases map to TRBD2. There are 16 residues in the CDR3. In germline, CDR1 is LGHDT, CDR2 YNNKEL (reference sequence). V trimming: 4 bases; J trimming: 7 bases; junction bases outside the gene matches: 13.

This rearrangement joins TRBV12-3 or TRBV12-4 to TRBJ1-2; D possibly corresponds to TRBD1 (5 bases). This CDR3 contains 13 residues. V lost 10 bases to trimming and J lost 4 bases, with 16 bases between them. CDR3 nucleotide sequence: TGTGCCACTTCCCCCACGACAGCCTATGGCTACACCTTC. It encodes CATSPTTAYGYTF.

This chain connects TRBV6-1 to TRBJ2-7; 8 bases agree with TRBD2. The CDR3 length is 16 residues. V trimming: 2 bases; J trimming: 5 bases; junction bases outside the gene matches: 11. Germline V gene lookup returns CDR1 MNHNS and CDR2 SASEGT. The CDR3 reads CASSENPGGGRDEQYF. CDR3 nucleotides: TGTGCCAGCAGTGAAAATCCGGGGGGGGGAAGGGACGAGCAGTACTTC.

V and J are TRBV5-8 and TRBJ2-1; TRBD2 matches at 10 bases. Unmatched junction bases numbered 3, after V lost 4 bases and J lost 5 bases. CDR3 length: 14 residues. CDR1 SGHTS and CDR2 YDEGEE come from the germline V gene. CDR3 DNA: TGTGCCAGCAGCATAGGACTAGCGGACAATGAGCAGTTCTTC. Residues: CASSIGLADNEQFF.

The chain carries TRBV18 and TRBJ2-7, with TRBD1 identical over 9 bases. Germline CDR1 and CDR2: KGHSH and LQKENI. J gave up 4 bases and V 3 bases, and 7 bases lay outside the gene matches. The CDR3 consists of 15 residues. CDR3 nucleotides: TGTGCCAGCTCACCCACCCGGGACAGGGTTTACGAGCAGTACGTC. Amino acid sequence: CASSPTRDRVYEQYV.

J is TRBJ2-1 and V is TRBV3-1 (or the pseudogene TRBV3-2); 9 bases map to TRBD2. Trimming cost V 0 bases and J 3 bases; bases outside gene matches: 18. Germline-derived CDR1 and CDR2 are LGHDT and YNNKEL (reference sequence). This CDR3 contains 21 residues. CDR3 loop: CASSQDRWSGGPTTLYNEQFF. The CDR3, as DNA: TGTGCCAGCAGCCAAGATAGGTGGAGCGGGGGGCCAACTACCCTCTACAATGAGCAGTTCTTC.

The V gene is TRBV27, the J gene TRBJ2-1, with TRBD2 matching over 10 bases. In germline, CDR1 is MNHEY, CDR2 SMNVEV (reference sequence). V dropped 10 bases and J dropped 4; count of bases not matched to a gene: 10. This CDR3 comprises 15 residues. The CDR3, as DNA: TGTGCCACCTACGCTGGAGCGGGAGGGTACAATGAGCAGTTCTTC. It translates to CATYAGAGGYNEQFF.

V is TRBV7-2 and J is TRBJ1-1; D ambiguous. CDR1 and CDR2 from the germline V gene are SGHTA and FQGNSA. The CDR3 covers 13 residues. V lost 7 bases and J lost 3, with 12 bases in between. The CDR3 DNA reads TGTGCCAGCACCTCCCAGGCTTACACTGAAGCTTTCTTT. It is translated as CASTSQAYTEAFF.

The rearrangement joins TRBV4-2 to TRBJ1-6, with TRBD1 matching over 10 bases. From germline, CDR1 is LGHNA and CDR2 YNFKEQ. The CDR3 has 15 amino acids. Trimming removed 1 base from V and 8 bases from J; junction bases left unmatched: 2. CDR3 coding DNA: TGTGCCAGCAGCCAAGGGGGGACAGGGGATTCACCCCTCCACTTT. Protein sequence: CASSQGGTGDSPLHF.

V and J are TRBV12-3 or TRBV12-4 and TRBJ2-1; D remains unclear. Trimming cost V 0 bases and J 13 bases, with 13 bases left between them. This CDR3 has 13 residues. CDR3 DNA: TGTGCCAGCAGTTTAGCGCTGGCTAGGTACCAGTTCTTC. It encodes CASSLALARYQFF.

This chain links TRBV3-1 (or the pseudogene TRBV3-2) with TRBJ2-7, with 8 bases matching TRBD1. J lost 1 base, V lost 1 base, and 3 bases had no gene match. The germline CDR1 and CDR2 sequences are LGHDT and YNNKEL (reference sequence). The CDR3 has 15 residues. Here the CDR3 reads CASSQARGPSYEQYF. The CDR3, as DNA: TGTGCCAGCAGCCAAGCCAGGGGGCCATCCTACGAGCAGTACTTC.

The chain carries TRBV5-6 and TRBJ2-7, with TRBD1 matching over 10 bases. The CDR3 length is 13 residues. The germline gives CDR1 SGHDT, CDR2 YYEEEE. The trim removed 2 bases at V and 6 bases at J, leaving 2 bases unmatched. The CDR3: CASSFRTGGEQYF. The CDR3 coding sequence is TGTGCCAGCAGCTTCCGGACAGGGGGCGAGCAGTACTTC.

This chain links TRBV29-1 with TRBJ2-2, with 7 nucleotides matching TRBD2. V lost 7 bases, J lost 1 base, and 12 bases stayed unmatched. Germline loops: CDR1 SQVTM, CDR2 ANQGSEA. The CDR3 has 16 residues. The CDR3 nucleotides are TGCAGCGCCGAGGGACCGATAGCGGGGAACACCGGGGAGCTGTTTTTT. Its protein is CSAEGPIAGNTGELFF.

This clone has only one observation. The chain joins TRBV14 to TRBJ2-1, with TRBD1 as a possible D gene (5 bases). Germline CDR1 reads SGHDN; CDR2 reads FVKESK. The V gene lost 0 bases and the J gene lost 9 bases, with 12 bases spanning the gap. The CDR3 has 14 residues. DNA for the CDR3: TGTGCCAGCAGCCAAGACGTGTCAGGGTTTGAGCAGTTCTTC. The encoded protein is CASSQDVSGFEQFF. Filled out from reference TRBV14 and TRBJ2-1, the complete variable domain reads EAGVTQFPSHSVIEKGQTVTLRCDPISGHDNLYWYRRVMGKEIKFLLHFVKESKQDESGMPNNRFLAERTGGTYSTLKVQPAELEDSGVYFCASSQDVSGFEQFFGPGTRLTVL.

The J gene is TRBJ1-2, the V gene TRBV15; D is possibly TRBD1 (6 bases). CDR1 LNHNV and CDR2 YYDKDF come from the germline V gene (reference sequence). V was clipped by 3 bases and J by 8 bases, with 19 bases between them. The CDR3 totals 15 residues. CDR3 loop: CATSSFEGPRGGYTF. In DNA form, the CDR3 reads TGTGCCACCAGCAGCTTTGAGGGGCCCAGGGGCGGCTACACCTTC.